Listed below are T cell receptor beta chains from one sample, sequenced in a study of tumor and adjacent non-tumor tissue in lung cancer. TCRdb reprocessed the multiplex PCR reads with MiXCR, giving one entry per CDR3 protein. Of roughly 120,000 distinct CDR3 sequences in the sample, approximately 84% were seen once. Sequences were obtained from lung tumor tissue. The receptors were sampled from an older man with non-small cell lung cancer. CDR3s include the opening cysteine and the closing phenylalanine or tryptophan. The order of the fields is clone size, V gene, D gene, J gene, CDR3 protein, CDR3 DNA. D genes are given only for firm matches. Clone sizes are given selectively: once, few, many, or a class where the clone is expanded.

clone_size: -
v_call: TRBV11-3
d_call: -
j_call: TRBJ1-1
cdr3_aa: CARSFRVSTEAFF
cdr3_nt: TGTGCCAGGAGCTTCAGGGTAAGCACTGAAGCTTTCTTT

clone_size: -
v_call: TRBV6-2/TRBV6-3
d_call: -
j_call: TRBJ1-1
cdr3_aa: CASRPLVGQKREAFF
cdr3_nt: TGTGCCAGCCGACCTTTAGTGGGACAAAAAAGAGAAGCTTTCTTT

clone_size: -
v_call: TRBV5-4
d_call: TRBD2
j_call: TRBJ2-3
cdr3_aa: CASSLGLAGVTDTQHF
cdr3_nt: TGTGCCAGCAGCTTGGGTCTAGCGGGAGTTACAGATACGCAACATTTT

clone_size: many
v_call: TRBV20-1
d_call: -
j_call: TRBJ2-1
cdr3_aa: CSASLGGGSPGEQFF
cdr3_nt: TGCAGTGCTAGTTTGGGGGGCGGGAGCCCGGGTGAGCAGTTCTTC

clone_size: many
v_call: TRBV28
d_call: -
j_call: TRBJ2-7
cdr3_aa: CASTPTGFSYEQYF
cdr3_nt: TGTGCCAGCACCCCTACAGGGTTCTCGTACGAGCAGTACTTC

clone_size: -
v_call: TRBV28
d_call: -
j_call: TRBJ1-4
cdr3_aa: CASSLQSGTNEKLFF
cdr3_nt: TGTGCCAGCAGTTTACAGTCAGGTACTAATGAAAAACTGTTTTTT

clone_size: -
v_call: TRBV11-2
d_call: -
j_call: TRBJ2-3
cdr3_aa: CASSLGPDGADTRYF
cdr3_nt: TGTGCCAGCAGTTTAGGGCCCGACGGGGCAGATACGCGGTATTTT

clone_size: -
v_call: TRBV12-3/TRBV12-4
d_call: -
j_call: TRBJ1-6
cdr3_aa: CASSLGSGNSTLHF
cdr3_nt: TGTGCTAGCAGTTTGGGCTCAGGGAATTCAACCCTCCACTTT

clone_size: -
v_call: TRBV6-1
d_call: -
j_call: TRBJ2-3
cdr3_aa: CASSCGAVEVDTQYF
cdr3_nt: TGTGCCAGCAGTTGCGGAGCTGTGGAGGTAGATACGCAGTATTTT

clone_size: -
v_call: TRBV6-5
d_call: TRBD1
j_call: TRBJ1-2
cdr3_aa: CVSSQGTGETANYDYTF
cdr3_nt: TGTGTTAGCAGCCAAGGGACAGGGGAAACCGCTAATTATGACTACACCTTC

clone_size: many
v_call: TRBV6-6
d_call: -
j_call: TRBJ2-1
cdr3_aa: CASNQLDRERFF
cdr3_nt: TGTGCCAGCAACCAATTGGATAGGGAGCGGTTCTTC

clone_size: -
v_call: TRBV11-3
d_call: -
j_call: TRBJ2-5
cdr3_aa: CASNPTGVLSIETQYF
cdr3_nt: TGTGCCAGCAACCCCACTGGGGTATTATCGATTGAGACCCAGTACTTC

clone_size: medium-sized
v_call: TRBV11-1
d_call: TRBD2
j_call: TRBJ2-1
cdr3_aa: CASSLAGLAGGLNEQFF
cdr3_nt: TGTGCCAGCAGCTTAGCCGGACTAGCGGGGGGTCTCAATGAGCAGTTCTTC

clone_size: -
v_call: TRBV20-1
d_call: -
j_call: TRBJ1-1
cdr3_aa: CSFLGSYINTEAFF
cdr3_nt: TGCAGCTTCTTGGGGAGTTACATTAACACTGAAGCTTTCTTT

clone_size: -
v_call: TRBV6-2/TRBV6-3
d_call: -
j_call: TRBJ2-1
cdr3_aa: CASSYMVSQLF
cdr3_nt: TGTGCCAGCAGCTATATGGTCAGTCAGCTCTTC

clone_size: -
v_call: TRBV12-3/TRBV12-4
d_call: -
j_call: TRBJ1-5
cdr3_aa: CAGSPGQYQPQHF
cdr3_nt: TGTGCCGGCAGTCCAGGACAGTATCAGCCCCAACATTTT

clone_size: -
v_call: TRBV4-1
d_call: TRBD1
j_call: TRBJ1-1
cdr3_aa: CASNQGQGWNNEAFF
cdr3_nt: TGCGCCAGCAACCAAGGACAGGGCTGGAACAATGAAGCTTTCTTT

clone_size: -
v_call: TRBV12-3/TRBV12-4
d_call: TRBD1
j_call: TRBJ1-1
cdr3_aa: CVSRPTGVSTEAFF
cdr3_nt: TGTGTCAGCAGACCGACAGGGGTAAGCACCGAAGCTTTCTTT

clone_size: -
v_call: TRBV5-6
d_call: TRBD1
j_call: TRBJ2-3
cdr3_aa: CTSSPTDRETDTQYF
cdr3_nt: TGTACCAGCAGTCCCACGGACAGGGAAACAGATACGCAGTATTTT

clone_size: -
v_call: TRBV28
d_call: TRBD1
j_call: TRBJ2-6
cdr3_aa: CASSFWTGLYGVNVLTF
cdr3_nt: TGTGCCAGCAGTTTCTGGACAGGTCTCTATGGGGTCAACGTCCTGACTTTC

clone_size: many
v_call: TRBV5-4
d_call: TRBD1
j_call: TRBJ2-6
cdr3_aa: CASSFQGEHSGANVLTF
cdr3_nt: TGTGCCAGCAGCTTTCAGGGGGAGCACTCTGGGGCCAACGTCCTGACTTTC

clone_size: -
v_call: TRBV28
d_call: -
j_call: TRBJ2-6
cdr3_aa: CVSRTGGSGANVLTF
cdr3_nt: TGTGTCAGCAGGACTGGTGGATCTGGGGCCAACGTCCTGACTTTC

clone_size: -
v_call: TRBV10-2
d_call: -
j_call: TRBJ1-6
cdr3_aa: CASSSQMGVDNSPLHF
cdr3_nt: TGCGCCAGCAGCTCACAAATGGGCGTTGATAATTCACCCCTCCACTTT

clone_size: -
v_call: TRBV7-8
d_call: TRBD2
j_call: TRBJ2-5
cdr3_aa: CASSLASNGTGGETRYF
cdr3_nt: TGTGCCAGCAGCTTAGCGTCGAACGGAACTGGGGGGGAGACCCGGTACTTC

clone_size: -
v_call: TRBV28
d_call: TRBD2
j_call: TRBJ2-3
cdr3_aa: CASRRAKGLGKGTQYF
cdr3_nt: TGTGCCAGCAGGCGTGCGAAGGGACTAGGCAAAGGTACGCAGTATTTT

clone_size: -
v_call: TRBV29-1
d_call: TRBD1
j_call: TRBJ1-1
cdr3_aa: CNHSDRGFSEAFF
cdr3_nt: TGCAACCACTCGGACAGGGGTTTCTCTGAAGCTTTCTTT

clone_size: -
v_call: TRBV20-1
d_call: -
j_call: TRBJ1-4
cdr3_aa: CIASLGREKLFF
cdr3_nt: TGCATTGCTAGCTTAGGGCGAGAAAAACTGTTTTTT

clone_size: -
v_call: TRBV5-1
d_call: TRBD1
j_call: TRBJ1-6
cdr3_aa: CASSSQGANGNSPLHF
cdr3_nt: TGCGCCAGCAGCTCGCAGGGGGCTAATGGAAATTCACCCCTCCACTTT

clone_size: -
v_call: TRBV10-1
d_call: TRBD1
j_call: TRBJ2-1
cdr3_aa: CASGRTGSYYNEEFF
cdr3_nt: TGCGCCAGCGGTCGGACAGGGTCCTATTACAATGAGGAGTTCTTC

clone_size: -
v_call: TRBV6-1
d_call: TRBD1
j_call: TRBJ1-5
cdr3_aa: CGRSADRGHNQSQHF
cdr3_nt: TGTGGCAGGAGCGCGGACAGGGGGCACAATCAGTCCCAGCATTTT

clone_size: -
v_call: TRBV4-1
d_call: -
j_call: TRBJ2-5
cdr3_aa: CASSTGIQQETQYF
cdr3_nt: TGCGCCAGCAGCACGGGGATACAACAAGAGACCCAATACTTC

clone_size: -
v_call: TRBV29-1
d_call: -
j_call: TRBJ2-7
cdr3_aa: CSAWGTNFEQNF
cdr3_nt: TGCAGCGCCTGGGGGACGAACTTCGAGCAGAACTTC

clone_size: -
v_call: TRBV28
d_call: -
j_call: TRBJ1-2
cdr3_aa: CVSWPPGAPYGYTF
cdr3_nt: TGTGTCAGCTGGCCCCCAGGGGCACCCTATGGCTACACCTTC

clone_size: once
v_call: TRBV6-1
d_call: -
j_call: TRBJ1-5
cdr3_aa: CASSRGGGSDQPQHF
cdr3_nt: TGTGCTAGCAGTAGAGGGGGTGGTAGCGATCAGCCCCAGCATTTT

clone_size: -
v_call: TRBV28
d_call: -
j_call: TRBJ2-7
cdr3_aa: CASKRLAYERYF
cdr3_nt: TGTGCCAGTAAGAGGTTGGCCTACGAGCGGTACTTC

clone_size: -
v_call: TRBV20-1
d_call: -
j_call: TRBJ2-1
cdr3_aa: CSEQPWRSYNEQFF
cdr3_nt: TGCAGTGAACAACCCTGGAGGTCCTACAATGAGCAGTTCTTC

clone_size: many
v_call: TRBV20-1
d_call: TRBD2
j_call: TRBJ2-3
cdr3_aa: CSAPLAGGPNTQYF
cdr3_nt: TGCAGTGCTCCACTAGCGGGAGGGCCGAATACGCAGTATTTT

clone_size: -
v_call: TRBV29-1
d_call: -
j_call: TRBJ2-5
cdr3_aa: CGVEGLPTYTYF
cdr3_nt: TGCGGCGTAGAAGGACTCCCGACTTATACTTACTTC

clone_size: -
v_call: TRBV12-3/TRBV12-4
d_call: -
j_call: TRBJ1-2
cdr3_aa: CASSLNFPGQYGYTF
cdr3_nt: TGTGCCAGCAGTTTAAATTTTCCGGGCCAATATGGCTACACTTTC

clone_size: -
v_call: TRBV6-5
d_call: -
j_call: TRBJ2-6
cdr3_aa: CGSSQQRGAGSGANVLSF
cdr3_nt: TGTGGCAGCAGCCAGCAACGGGGAGCCGGCTCTGGGGCCAACGTCCTGAGTTTC

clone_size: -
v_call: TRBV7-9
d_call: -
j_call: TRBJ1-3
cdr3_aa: CASSPLGRTGNTIYF
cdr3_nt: TGTGCCAGCAGCCCCTTGGGGAGAACTGGAAACACTATATATTTT

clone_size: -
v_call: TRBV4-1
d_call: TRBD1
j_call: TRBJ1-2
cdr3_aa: CSSSPNRGIGYTF
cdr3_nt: TGCTCCAGCAGCCCAAACAGGGGCATAGGCTACACCTTC

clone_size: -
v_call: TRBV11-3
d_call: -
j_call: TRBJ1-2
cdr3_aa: CASSLLGTRLYCYTF
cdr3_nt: TGTGCCAGCAGCTTATTGGGGACAAGGCTTTATTGCTACACGTTC

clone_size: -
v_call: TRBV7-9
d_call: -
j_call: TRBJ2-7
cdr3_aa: CDSSRGTADVSEQYF
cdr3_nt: TGTGACAGCAGTCGGGGGACCGCTGATGTAAGCGAGCAGTACTTC

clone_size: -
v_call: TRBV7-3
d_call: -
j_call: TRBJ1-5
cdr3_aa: CASSSPWGHSNQPQHF
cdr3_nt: TGTGCCAGCAGCTCCCCTTGGGGCCATAGCAATCAGCCCCAGCATTTT

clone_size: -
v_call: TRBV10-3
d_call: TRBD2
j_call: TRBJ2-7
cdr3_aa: CAIRREGGYEQYF
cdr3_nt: TGTGCCATCAGACGGGAGGGGGGCTACGAGCAGTACTTC

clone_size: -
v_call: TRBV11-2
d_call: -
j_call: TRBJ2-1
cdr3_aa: CTSSLHVRAWASYNEQFF
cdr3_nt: TGTACGAGCAGTTTACATGTGCGGGCCTGGGCCTCCTACAATGAGCAGTTCTTC

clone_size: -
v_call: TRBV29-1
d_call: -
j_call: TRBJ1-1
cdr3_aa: CSVVAERREALF
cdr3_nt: TGCAGCGTCGTGGCGGAGAGGCGTGAAGCTCTCTTT

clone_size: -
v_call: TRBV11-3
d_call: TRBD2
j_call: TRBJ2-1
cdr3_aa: CASSLLVTSGGYNKQFF
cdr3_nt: TGTGCTAGCAGCCTCCTAGTGACTAGCGGGGGCTACAATAAGCAGTTCTTC

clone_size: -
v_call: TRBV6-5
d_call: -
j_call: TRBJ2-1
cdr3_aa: CASSYSGGSGISNERFF
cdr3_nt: TGTGCCAGCAGTTACTCGGGTGGTTCAGGGATCAGCAATGAGCGGTTCTTC

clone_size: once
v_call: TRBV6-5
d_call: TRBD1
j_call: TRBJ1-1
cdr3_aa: CVCRTGTGLVTEAFF
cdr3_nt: TGTGTATGCAGGACCGGGACAGGGTTGGTCACTGAAGCTTTCTTT

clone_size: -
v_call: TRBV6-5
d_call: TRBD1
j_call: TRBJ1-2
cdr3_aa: CTRSQGTGETANYGYTF
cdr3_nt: TGTACCAGGAGCCAAGGGACAGGGGAAACCGCTAACTATGGCTACACCTTC

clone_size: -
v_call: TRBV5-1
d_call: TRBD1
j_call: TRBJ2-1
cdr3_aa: CASSPLQGVSGAPRGRYNEQFF
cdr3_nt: TGCGCCAGCAGCCCACTACAGGGGGTTAGCGGTGCCCCGAGGGGGCGATACAATGAGCAGTTCTTC

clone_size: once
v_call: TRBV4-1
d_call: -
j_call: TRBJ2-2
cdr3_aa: CARSIGQGGTVELFF
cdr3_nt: TGCGCCAGGAGCATCGGACAGGGAGGGACCGTGGAGCTGTTTTTT

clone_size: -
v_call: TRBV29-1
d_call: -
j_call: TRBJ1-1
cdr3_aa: CSVLGRGRDSEAFF
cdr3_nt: TGCAGCGTTCTGGGCAGGGGTAGGGACTCTGAAGCTTTCTTT

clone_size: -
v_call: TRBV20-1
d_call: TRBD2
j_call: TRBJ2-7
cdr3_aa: CSARDSRFTSGLKAYEQYF
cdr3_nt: TGCAGTGCTAGAGATTCCAGGTTTACTAGCGGGTTAAAGGCCTACGAGCAGTACTTC

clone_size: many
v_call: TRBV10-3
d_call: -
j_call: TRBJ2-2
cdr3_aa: CAISESRDATGELFF
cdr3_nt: TGTGCCATCAGTGAGTCTCGGGATGCCACCGGGGAGCTGTTTTTT